This T cell receptor (beta chain) came from a study of blood T cell repertoires in COVID-19. Study context: The study drew acute and convalescent COVID-19 samples from the United States, Italy and Spain. T cells, B-cell-depleted T cells, or PBMCs provided the cDNA or gDNA that served as material.

In the authors' workflow: How many nucleated cells were present was estimated from reference gene primer amplification. The method was immunoSEQ multiplex PCR; TCRdb's version includes in-frame clones alone and lacks a portion of them. V and J calls and clone size are copied from that table; D and trimming were computed from the DNA. The data show 150,000 to 200,000 clones, 70% to 80% seen once. Enrolment of Seattle patients took place during active infection, and they were followed longitudinally. The material sequenced was peripheral blood. The source of this sequence is a woman between 40 and 50 years old with COVID-19, enrolled during active disease.

This CDR3 is CASSLWSPGETQYF. In DNA form, the CDR3 reads TGTGCCAGCAGTTTATGGTCTCCCGGAGAGACCCAGTACTTC. The rearrangement links TRBV27 to TRBJ2-5, with D hard to call. The V end lost 1 base, the J end lost 4 bases, and 10 bases lay between the germline ends. The CDR3 runs 14 residues. Germline CDR1 is MNHEY and CDR2 is SMNVEV (reference sequence).